This entry lists 24 T cell receptor beta chains sequenced from one sample in a study of blood T cell repertoires in COVID-19. Sequencing used immunoSEQ multiplex PCR; TCRdb keeps in-frame clones, though not all of them. Among some 320,000 clones listed, roughly 90% were seen once. Material for sequencing was PBMCs or T cells enriched from blood (not recorded which). All receptors derive from a man aged 55 to 70 who had recovered from COVID-19.

The chain carries TRBV18 and TRBJ1-1, with TRBD1 identical over 7 bases. Losses at the gene ends were 0 bases for V and 6 bases for J; bases not matched to a gene: 7. This CDR3 is built from 15 residues. The germline CDR1 and CDR2 sequences are KGHSH and LQKENI. In DNA, the CDR3 is TGTGCCAGCTCACCACCGGTGACAGGGATTCCTGAAGCTTTCTTT. Translation: CASSPPVTGIPEAFF. Combining the CDR3 with reference TRBV18 and TRBJ1-1 gives the whole variable domain NAGVMQNPRHLVRRRGQEARLRCSPMKGHSHVYWYRQLPEEGLKFMVYLQKENIIDESGMPKERFSAEFPKEGPSILRIQQVVRGDSAAYFCASSPPVTGIPEAFFGQGTRLTVV.

V gene TRBV4-1 combines with J gene TRBJ2-7, with 7 bases aligning to TRBD1. CDR3 length: 14 amino acids. The V gene's germline CDR1 is MGHRA and CDR2 YSYEKL. The ends lost 5 bases at V and 6 bases at J; junction bases unmatched: 10. The DNA for the CDR3 is TGCGCCAGCAGCAGGGACAGCGCCTTGTTCGAGCAGTACTTC. It specifies CASSRDSALFEQYF.

The rearrangement joins TRBV2 to TRBJ1-2; the match to TRBD1 covers 8 bases. This CDR3 has 14 amino acids. Germline V lookup: CDR1 SNHLY, CDR2 FYNNEI. The V segment lost 0 bases and the J segment 6 bases; nucleotides outside the gene matches: 3. CDR3 DNA: TGTGCCAGCAGTGAAGCCAGGGGGCTTGATGGCTACACCTTC. Translated, it gives CASSEARGLDGYTF.

This rearrangement joins TRBV4-2 to TRBJ2-5, with TRBD2 as a possible D gene (5 bases). With 5 bases removed from V and 2 bases from J, the gap between germline ends came to 9 bases. Germline lookup yields CDR1 LGHNA and CDR2 YNFKEQ. The CDR3 length is 13 residues. The CDR3 DNA reads TGTGCCAGCAGCAGTAGCGTACAAGAGACCCAGTACTTC. This sequence encodes CASSSSVQETQYF.

The chain couples TRBV7-6 to TRBJ2-2; D call uncertain. This CDR3 contains 15 residues. CDR1 SGHVS and CDR2 FNYEAQ come from the germline V gene. Between the trimmed V and J ends, which lost 1 base and 4 bases, there was a span of 10 bases. The CDR3 loop is CASSLVQPGTGELFF. The CDR3, as DNA: TGTGCCAGCAGCTTAGTGCAACCGGGCACCGGGGAGCTGTTTTTT.

The rearrangement uses TRBV4-1 and TRBJ1-1; D is perhaps TRBD1 (6 bases). Trimming shortened V by 4 bases and J by 2 bases, and 17 bases separated the two germline ends. CDR3 length: 16 amino acids. Per the germline V gene, CDR1 is MGHRA and CDR2 is YSYEKL. The CDR3 nucleotides read TGCGCCAGCAGCCCCCAAATCAGGACAGAAAACACTGAAGCTTTCTTT. It codes for CASSPQIRTENTEAFF.

V usage is TRBV5-4 and J usage is TRBJ1-2; TRBD1 agrees at 9 bases. This CDR3 has 14 amino acids. Trimming removed 5 bases from V and 9 bases from J; junction bases left unmatched: 11. Per germline, CDR1 SGHNT and CDR2 YYREEE (reference sequence). This CDR3 is CASSEGTGTLRYTF. In nucleotides, the CDR3 is TGTGCCAGCAGTGAAGGGACAGGGACGCTGCGCTACACCTTC.

The chain joins TRBV4-1 to TRBJ2-1; a weak D match, TRBD2 (5 bases). From germline, CDR1 is MGHRA and CDR2 YSYEKL. V lost 6 bases, J lost 3 bases, and 12 bases lay in between. The CDR3 contains 14 residues. Written as DNA, the CDR3 is TGCGCCAGCAGACTTAGCGCGAACTACAATGAGCAGTTCTTC. This codes for CASRLSANYNEQFF.

The J gene is TRBJ2-7, the V gene TRBV19; weak D call: TRBD2 (7 bases). The ends were cut back, 6 bases at V and 3 bases at J, with 18 bases in the middle. The CDR3 contains 15 residues. The germline V gene encodes CDR1 LNHDA and CDR2 SQIVND (reference sequence). CDR3 coding DNA: TGTGCCAGTAGCAAGGGGGGGGCTTACCTCTACGAGCAGTACTTC. It yields the protein CASSKGGAYLYEQYF.

This clone was seen only a few times. This chain uses TRBV5-1 with TRBJ2-7, with D perhaps matching TRBD1 (6 bases). In germline, CDR1 is SGHRS, CDR2 YFSETQ. The CDR3 has 13 residues. V lost 4 bases, J lost 5 bases, and 13 bases lay in between. The CDR3 bases are TGCGCCAGCAGCCCGGACAGCCTGGACGAGCAGTACTTC. Residues: CASSPDSLDEQYF. Looking up the rest from reference TRBV5-1 and TRBJ2-7 gives the full variable domain: KAGVTQTPRYLIKTRGQQVTLSCSPISGHRSVSWYQQTPGQGLQFLFEYFSETQRNKGNFPGRFSGRQFSNSRSEMNVSTLELGDSALYLCASSPDSLDEQYFGPGTRLTVT.

The rearrangement uses TRBV5-1 and TRBJ1-2; D might be TRBD1 (5 bases). Germline CDR1 reads SGHRS; CDR2 reads YFSETQ. The CDR3 has 14 amino acids. V lost 1 base, J lost 10 bases, and 17 bases lay in between. The CDR3 sequence: CASSLLTGESDYTF. CDR3 nucleotides: TGCGCCAGCAGCTTGTTAACAGGCGAATCTGACTACACCTTC.

This chain connects TRBV10-3 to TRBJ2-7, with 11 bases fitting TRBD1. J lost 7 bases, V lost 8 bases, and 4 bases had no gene match. The CDR3 loop spans 12 amino acids. Germline CDR1 is ENHRY and CDR2 is SYGVKD. The CDR3 is CAIGQGAREQYF. DNA of the CDR3: TGTGCCATCGGACAGGGGGCTCGGGAGCAGTACTTC.

The chain is built from TRBV7-9 and TRBJ1-2; weak D call: TRBD1 (6 bases). The germline gives CDR1 SEHNR, CDR2 FQNEAQ (reference sequence). CDR3 length: 15 amino acids. V gave up 2 bases and J gave up 5 bases, with 15 bases separating them. The CDR3 spells CASSLIATGGYGYTF. DNA of the CDR3: TGTGCCAGCAGCTTAATCGCGACAGGAGGATATGGCTACACCTTC.

The chain has TRBV19 and TRBJ2-7, with TRBD2 matching over 13 bases. Germline loops: CDR1 LNHDA, CDR2 SQIVND (reference sequence). Germline trimming cut 5 bases from V and 7 bases from J; bases unmatched to any gene: 2. This CDR3 comprises 13 residues. The CDR3 DNA sequence: TGTGCCAGTAGTGGACTAGCGGGAGATGAGCAGTACTTC. Its translation: CASSGLAGDEQYF.

V and J are TRBV14 and TRBJ1-6, with D tentatively TRBD1 (5 bases). Germline V gene lookup returns CDR1 SGHDN and CDR2 FVKESK. The germline V and J ends were trimmed by 4 bases and 13 bases, with 14 bases remaining between them. The CDR3 has 13 residues. The CDR3 region is CASSPGGNAPLHF. CDR3 nucleotide sequence: TGTGCCAGCAGCCCCGGGGGGAATGCGCCCCTCCACTTT.

This clone was detected only a few times. V gene TRBV4-3 combines with J gene TRBJ1-2, with 10 bases matching TRBD1. The length of the CDR3 is 17 residues. Germline CDR1 reads LGHNA; CDR2 reads YSLEER. V shed 1 base and J 6 bases; nucleotides not matched to a gene: 11. The CDR3 protein is CASSQAYGTGELDGYTF. CDR3 DNA: TGCGCCAGCAGCCAAGCCTACGGGACAGGGGAGTTAGATGGCTACACCTTC.

This chain joins TRBV27 and TRBJ2-2, with a weak D call TRBD2 (6 bases). The CDR3 runs 14 residues. Germline lookup yields CDR1 MNHEY and CDR2 SMNVEV (reference sequence). Trimming pared 6 bases from V and 3 bases from J, leaving 11 bases between. CDR3 amino acids: CASRTGGDTGELFF. The CDR3 coding sequence is TGTGCCAGCAGGACTGGCGGGGACACCGGGGAGCTGTTTTTT.

The table lists this clone with a count of one. The chain links TRBV30 to TRBJ1-2; 8 bases match TRBD1. The CDR3 contains 16 residues. Trimming removed 2 bases from V and 1 base from J; junction bases left unmatched: 9. Germline V gene data show CDR1 as GTSNPN and CDR2 as SVGIG (reference sequence). The CDR3 sequence: CAWSRGQGLLNYGYTF. DNA of the CDR3: TGTGCCTGGAGTCGAGGACAGGGCTTACTTAACTATGGCTACACCTTC.

The chain carries TRBV6-5 and TRBJ1-4; unclear D gene. CDR3 length: 15 amino acids. Trimming took off 6 bases at V and 0 bases at J, with 11 bases between the two ends. Germline values: CDR1 MNHEY, CDR2 SVGAGI. The DNA for the CDR3 is TGTGCCAGCAGAGCAGAGGGAGCAACTAATGAAAAACTGTTTTTT. It specifies CASRAEGATNEKLFF.

This clone occurred once. V usage is TRBV15 and J usage is TRBJ1-5; 11 bases are shared with TRBD1. Per the germline V gene, CDR1 is LNHNV and CDR2 is YYDKDF (reference sequence). This CDR3 region has 15 residues. J gave up 6 bases and V 1 base, and 2 bases lay outside the gene matches. CDR3 coding DNA: TGTGCCACCAGCAGAGGGGGACAGGGGGGTCAGCCCCAGCATTTT. Translating it yields CATSRGGQGGQPQHF.

This clone has a handful of counts. CDR3 in DNA: TGTGCCAGCAGTTTGTGGAGGGATCAGCCCCAGCATTTT. It encodes CASSLWRDQPQHF. The rearrangement uses TRBV12-3 or TRBV12-4 and TRBJ1-5, with D unresolved. V was clipped by 3 bases and J by 5 bases, with 8 bases between them. The length of the CDR3 is 13 residues.

This chain uses TRBV19 with TRBJ2-1; 10 positions match TRBD2. The CDR3 runs to 18 residues. V was clipped by 5 bases and J by 4 bases; unmatched bases: 14. Per the germline V gene, CDR1 is LNHDA and CDR2 is SQIVND (reference sequence). The CDR3 coding sequence is TGTGCCAGTAGTGGGGACCCAGCGGGGGGGGCACAGTACAATGAGCAGTTCTTC. Translation: CASSGDPAGGAQYNEQFF.

The CDR3 bases are TGTGCCAGCAGCTTTGGTGGGCCAGGAAACACCATATATTTT. It is translated as CASSFGGPGNTIYF. The chain couples TRBV13 to TRBJ1-3; D is ambiguous. Trimming cost V 3 bases and J 4 bases, with 10 bases left between them. The germline CDR1 and CDR2 sequences are PRHDT and FYEKMQ (reference sequence). This CDR3 region has 14 residues.

The chain joins TRBV30 to TRBJ2-3; no reliable D call. Germline assignment: CDR1 GTSNPN and CDR2 SVGIG (reference sequence). V was cut by 0 bases and J by 0 bases, with 10 bases left in between. This CDR3 spans 15 amino acids. CDR3 DNA sequence: TGTGCCTGGAGTGTTTTAGGCAGGAGCACAGATACGCAGTATTTT. This translates into CAWSVLGRSTDTQYF. The full variable domain, with the rest looked up from reference TRBV30 and TRBJ2-3, is SQTIHQWPATLVQPVGSPLSLECTVEGTSNPNLYWYRQAAGRGLQLLFYSVGIGQISSEVPQNLSASRPQDRQFILSSKKLLLSDSGFYLCAWSVLGRSTDTQYFGPGTRLTVL.